The present T cell receptor beta chain was sequenced within a study of T cells in Graves' hyperthyroidism and ophthalmopathy. This clonotype was detected many times. What it recognizes is unknown. Exclusion followed for patients with uncontrolled infection, other autoimmune disease, pregnancy or lactation. The diagnostic basis comprised clinical symptoms, serum thyroxine and TRAb, thyroid ultrasound and orbital computed tomography. Amplified regions were TCR beta CDR3 sequences from RNA transcripts. Carried out on the TCR CDR3, a first-round RT-PCR used the HTBI primer set. One entry per CDR3 protein, called by TCRdb with MiXCR from the multiplex PCR reads. This table holds under 350,000 distinct CDR3 sequences, 21% found once. Per germline, CDR1 SEHNR and CDR2 FQNEAQ (reference sequence). V lost 2 bases to trimming and J lost 1 base, with 8 bases between them. CDR3 length equals 14 residues. Points from the study as a whole: A model using 13 V-J features told ophthalmopathy apart from stable hyperthyroidism. Before onset, ophthalmopathy was predicted by the model a median roughly 6.4 months earlier.

The chain carries TRBV7-9 and TRBJ1-1; D may be TRBD1 (5 bases). The specimen was blood. This receptor was taken from a woman aged 45 to 65 with Graves' hyperthyroidism. CDR3 bases: TGTGCCAGCAGCTTACAGGGCTGGAACACTGAAGCTTTCTTT. This gives the protein CASSLQGWNTEAFF.